The 15 T cell receptor beta chains reported below all come from one sample, sequenced in a study of T-cell reconstitution after alpha-beta-depleted transplantation in children. TCRbeta library construction was performed incorporating unique molecular identifiers. MiXCR, applied by TCRdb to the PCR reads, yields one record per CDR3 protein. The sample includes about 980,000 distinct CDR3 sequences, roughly 29% seen only once; the top ten take 28%. The specimen comprised PBMCs, mostly from graft donor cells, sampled 360 days after TCRalphabeta/CD19-depleted stem cell transplant. Receptor source: a boy in the first two years of life who had a stem cell transplant for SCID, so the T cells may come from the graft donor.

This chain joins TRBV6-2 or TRBV6-3 and TRBJ2-7; D is possibly TRBD1 or TRBD2 (6 bases each). With 4 bases removed from V and 0 bases from J, the gap between germline ends came to 10 bases. The CDR3 has 14 amino acids. In germline, CDR1 is MNHEY, CDR2 SVGEGT. CDR3 amino acids: CASSLRDISYEQYF. CDR3 in DNA: TGTGCCAGCAGTTTGCGGGACATCTCCTACGAGCAGTACTTC.

This chain connects TRBV5-1 to TRBJ2-3; 7 nucleotides line up with TRBD1. V lost 3 bases and J lost 5; bases outside the gene matches: 3. The germline CDR1 and CDR2 sequences are SGHRS and YFSETQ. The CDR3 has 13 residues. The CDR3 nucleotides read TGCGCCAGCAGCTCTCACAGGGGAGATACGCAGTATTTT. This encodes CASSSHRGDTQYF.

This clonotype has a count of ten or more. The chain employs TRBV5-1 and TRBJ1-1; possibly TRBD1 for D (6 bases). Germline V gives CDR1 SGHRS, CDR2 YFSETQ. Trimming stripped 2 bases from V and 8 bases from J, with 10 bases between. The CDR3 runs to 12 residues. CDR3 bases: TGCGCCAGCAGCTTTTGGGGGCTAGAAGCTTTCTTT. This encodes CASSFWGLEAFF.

This chain links TRBV9 with TRBJ2-3; the D is unclear. Germline CDR1 and CDR2: SGDLS and YYNGEE. The V end lost 2 bases, the J end lost 0 bases, and 13 bases lay between the germline ends. CDR3 length: 16 residues. For the CDR3, the DNA is TGTGCCAGCAGCGTTCTCCGCGCAGCCAGCACAGATACGCAGTATTTT. This gives the protein CASSVLRAASTDTQYF. The entire variable domain, with the rest obtained from reference TRBV9 and TRBJ2-3, is as follows: DSGVTQTPKHLITATGQRVTLRCSPRSGDLSVYWYQQSLDQGLQFLIQYYNGEERAKGNILERFSAQQFPDLHSELNLSSLELGDSALYFCASSVLRAASTDTQYFGPGTRLTVL.

The chain joins TRBV7-6 to TRBJ2-1, with TRBD1 as a possible D gene (6 bases). V was shortened by 5 bases and J by 6 bases, with 14 bases between the two germline ends. Germline CDR1 reads SGHVS; CDR2 reads FNYEAQ. The CDR3 covers 14 residues. DNA for the CDR3: TGTGCCAGCAGCCCCACCCCGACAGGCAATGAGCAGTTCTTC. Encoded protein: CASSPTPTGNEQFF.

The J gene is TRBJ2-3, the V gene TRBV20-1; D is possibly TRBD1 (5 bases). This CDR3 comprises 18 residues. V was cut by 3 bases and J by 2 bases, with 24 bases left in between. Germline V gene data show CDR1 as DFQATT and CDR2 as SNEGSKA (reference sequence). DNA for the CDR3: TGCAGTGCTAGGAGACTTCCGTTACAGGACGAAAACACAGATACGCAGTATTTT. Translation gives CSARRLPLQDENTDTQYF.

The V and J genes are TRBV5-5 and TRBJ1-1; 7 bases agree with TRBD1. Germline CDR1 is SGHKS and CDR2 is YYEKEE (reference sequence). CDR3 length equals 15 residues. V gave up 4 bases and J gave up 0 bases; unmatched junction bases: 6. Here the CDR3 reads CASSPGQLMNTEAFF. The CDR3 DNA reads TGTGCCAGCAGCCCGGGACAGCTCATGAACACTGAAGCTTTCTTT.

The rearrangement links TRBV12-3 or TRBV12-4 to TRBJ2-7, with D uncertain. This CDR3 has 14 amino acids. The V end was cut by 3 bases, the J end by 3 bases, with 12 bases between. The CDR3 DNA sequence: TGTGCCAGCAGTTTTGGGCTAGGCTTCTACGAGCAGTACTTC. This translates into CASSFGLGFYEQYF.

The V call is TRBV6-5, the J call TRBJ2-5; 11 bases align to TRBD2. V was pared by 0 bases and J by 2 bases, with 5 bases of the junction left unmatched. This CDR3 has 17 residues. Germline CDR1 and CDR2: MNHEY and SVGAGI. The CDR3 DNA is TGTGCCAGCAGTTACTCCCCGGGACTAGCGGATCAAGAGACCCAGTACTTC. As protein: CASSYSPGLADQETQYF.

V usage is TRBV6-2 or TRBV6-3 and J usage is TRBJ1-2; 7 nucleotides line up with TRBD1. Trimming cost V 2 bases and J 11 bases; bases outside gene matches: 8. The CDR3 is 13 amino acids. CDR1 and CDR2 from the germline V gene are MNHEY and SVGEGT. DNA of the CDR3: TGTGCCAGCAGTTACACCCCCGGGACAGAATACACCTTC. Its translation: CASSYTPGTEYTF.

This clonotype was recorded a few times. This sequence joins TRBV12-3 or TRBV12-4 and TRBJ1-3, with a weak D call TRBD1 (6 bases). V was cut by 1 base and J by 2 bases, with 9 bases left in between. The CDR3 length is 15 residues. The CDR3 reads CASSLGTVAGNTIYF. DNA for the CDR3: TGTGCCAGCAGTTTAGGGACAGTCGCTGGAAACACCATATATTTT.

The chain joins TRBV20-1 to TRBJ2-2, with D possibly matching TRBD2 (6 bases). Trimming pared 4 bases from V and 0 bases from J, leaving 12 bases between. CDR1 is DFQATT and CDR2 is SNEGSKA in the germline V gene (reference sequence). The CDR3 has 15 residues. CDR3 nucleotides: TGCAGTGCTAAGGTCGGCGGGGCGAACACCGGGGAGCTGTTTTTT. Translating it yields CSAKVGGANTGELFF.

The chain combines TRBV9 with TRBJ2-7; 7 nucleotides agree with TRBD1. The CDR3 is 15 residues long. CDR1 is SGDLS and CDR2 is YYNGEE in the germline V gene. The J segment lost 2 bases and the V segment lost 3 bases, leaving 8 bases of the junction unmatched. The CDR3 sequence is CASSAGQMPPYEQYF. In DNA form, the CDR3 reads TGTGCCAGCAGCGCGGGACAGATGCCCCCCTACGAGCAGTACTTC.

This clonotype was counted a single time. The chain has TRBV28 and TRBJ2-7, with D possibly matching TRBD1 (6 bases). V was shortened by 4 bases and J by 4 bases, with 20 bases between the two germline ends. Germline V gene lookup returns CDR1 MDHEN and CDR2 SYDVKM. This CDR3 is built from 16 residues. Written as DNA, the CDR3 is TGTGCCAGCAGTTCCCAAAGGAAGAAGGGGGTTTACGAGCAGTACTTC. Protein sequence: CASSSQRKKGVYEQYF.

Concerning this clonotype itself: Sequence at one end of the junction differs from germline and may be a read error. This chain connects TRBV19 to TRBJ2-5; D may be TRBD2 (6 bases). CDR1 is LNHDA, CDR2 SQIVND, per germline (reference sequence). The CDR3 spans 14 residues. The CDR3 protein is CASSNRDSQKTQYF. As DNA, the CDR3 is TGTGCCAGTAGTAACCGGGACTCCCAAAAGACCCAGTACTTC.